Here is one T cell receptor beta chain with its context. The antigen remains unidentified. CDR3 length: 14 residues. Trimming took 2 bases from V and 7 from J, leaving 14 bases between them. CDR1 and CDR2 from the germline V gene are SGHTA and FQGNSA. These data originate in a study of blood T cells in healthy people across ages. Study-wide results and caveats: Changes in expanded clonotypes were possibly confounded, as the CMV status of donors was unknown. Strong correlation was found linking TCR beta diversity to naive T cell percentage. Per-million-T-cell TCR beta diversity fell roughly linearly with age.

Primed by a sample-barcoded 5' primer and a J-beta primer mix, a second PCR proceeded for 7 to 11 cycles. Sequencing of every sample gave 3 million or more CDR3-containing paired-end reads. MiXCR, run by TCRdb on the 5' RACE reads, gives a single entry per CDR3 protein. The sample carries about 1.8 million distinct CDR3 sequences, around 48% recorded once. The sequencing sample was made of blood. The clonotype comes from a woman in her 40s in good health. This chain uses TRBV7-2 with TRBJ1-1, with no clear D. CDR3 region: CASSLNAGEGEAFF. CDR3 DNA: TGTGCCAGCAGCTTAAACGCCGGGGAAGGTGAAGCTTTCTTT.